What follows is one T cell receptor beta chain and its context. Carried by the TCR beta cDNA libraries were unique molecular identifiers. One entry per CDR3 protein results from TCRdb running MiXCR on the PCR reads. Here the sample spans hundreds of thousands of distinct CDR3 sequences, approximately 53% being singletons. The data were taken from a study of post-analysis software for immune sequencing data. This receptor was obtained from a girl between 5 and 17 years old with multiple sclerosis. Sequencing input: blood.

CDR3: CSASQSGSMAEQFF. CDR3 in DNA: TGCAGTGCTTCTCAGAGCGGGAGTATGGCTGAGCAGTTCTTC. The gene calls are TRBV20-1 and TRBJ2-1; the match to TRBD2 covers 8 bases. Germline lookup yields CDR1 DFQATT and CDR2 SNEGSKA (reference sequence). The trim removed 5 bases at V and 9 bases at J, leaving 12 bases unmatched. The length of the CDR3 is 14 residues.